The T cell receptor beta chain under discussion was sequenced for a study of T cells in Graves' hyperthyroidism and ophthalmopathy. Whole-study results and caveats: From stable hyperthyroidism, ophthalmopathy was separated by a 13 V-J model.

From RNA transcripts, TCR beta CDR3 regions were amplified. During a first-round RT-PCR of the TCR CDR3, the HTBI primer set was used. TCRdb passed the multiplex PCR reads through MiXCR, listing each CDR3 protein once. The profile shows over 150,000 distinct CDR3 sequences, about a sixth of them singletons. V lost 9 bases and J lost 7, with 21 bases in between. The CDR3 loop spans 14 amino acids. This clonotype was recorded at least ten times. The antigen remains unidentified. Criteria for exclusion of patients were uncontrolled infection, other autoimmune disease, pregnancy or lactation. Using around 10 ml of fresh peripheral blood, PBMCs were prepared.

This TCR was recovered from a woman between 50 and 59 years old with Graves' hyperthyroidism. Sequences were obtained from blood. The chain is built from TRBV12-3 or TRBV12-4 and TRBJ2-5; tentatively, D is TRBD1 (5 bases). The CDR3 coding sequence is TGTGCCAGTAGCCCCTTAGGGGATCCAGGGACCCAGTACTTC. It codes for CASSPLGDPGTQYF.